This T cell receptor (beta chain) emerged from a study of early T cells in non-severe SARS-CoV-2 infection. By sample share, this clonotype is medium-sized. This CDR3 contains 14 residues. Trimming cost V 5 bases and J 7 bases, with 15 bases left between them. Germline CDR1 and CDR2: LNHDA and SQIVND (reference sequence). One entry per CDR3 protein results from TCRdb running MiXCR on the 5' RACE reads. The sample consists of some 30,000 distinct CDR3 sequences, about 2.7% of them appearing once. The clonotype originates from an adult who was a healthcare worker with PCR-confirmed SARS-CoV-2 infection or an uninfected control (not recorded which). Source material: whole blood. The chain joins TRBV19 to TRBJ1-5; D unclear. The CDR3 is CASSPDPENQPQHF. DNA of the CDR3: TGTGCCAGTAGTCCCGACCCGGAAAACCAGCCCCAGCATTTT.